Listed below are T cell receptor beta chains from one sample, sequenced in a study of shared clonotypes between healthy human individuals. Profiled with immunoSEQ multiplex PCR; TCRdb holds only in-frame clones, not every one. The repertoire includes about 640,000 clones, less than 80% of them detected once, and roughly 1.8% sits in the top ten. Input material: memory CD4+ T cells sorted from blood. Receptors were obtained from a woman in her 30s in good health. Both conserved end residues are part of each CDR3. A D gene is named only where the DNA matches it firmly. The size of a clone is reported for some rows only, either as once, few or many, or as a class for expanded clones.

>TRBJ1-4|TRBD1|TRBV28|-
TGTGCCAGCAGTCATACCCCAGGGGGCGGTGAAAAACTGTTTTTT
CASSHTPGGGEKLFF
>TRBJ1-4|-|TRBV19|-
TGTGCCAGCACGGGGGCCCACACTGCAACTAATGAAAAACTGTTTTTT
CASTGAHTATNEKLFF
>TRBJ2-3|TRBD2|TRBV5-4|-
TGTGCCAGCAGCCCCCGTGCGGGAGGGCCAGATACGCAGTATTTT
CASSPRAGGPDTQYF
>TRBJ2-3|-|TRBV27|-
TGTGCCAGCAGTACCCGCACAGATACGCAGTATTTT
CASSTRTDTQYF
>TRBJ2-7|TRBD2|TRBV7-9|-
TGTGCCAGCAGCTCCCCCGGGACTACAACTACCTACGAGCAGTACTTC
CASSSPGTTTTYEQYF
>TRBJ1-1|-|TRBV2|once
TGTGCCAGCAGTTTGATATCAGGGGATACTGAAGCTTTCTTT
CASSLISGDTEAFF
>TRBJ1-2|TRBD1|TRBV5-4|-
TGTGCCAGCAGCTTGGTGGGACAGAAATATCTTAACTATGGCTACACCTTC
CASSLVGQKYLNYGYTF
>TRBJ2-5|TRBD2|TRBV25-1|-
TGTGCCAGCAGTCCGACTAGCCTCGGGGAGACCCAGTACTTC
CASSPTSLGETQYF
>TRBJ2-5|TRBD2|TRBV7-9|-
TGTGCCAGCAGCTTAGTCTCTACTAGCGGTTTACAAGAGACCCAGTACTTC
CASSLVSTSGLQETQYF
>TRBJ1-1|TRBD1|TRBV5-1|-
TGCGCCAGCAGCTTCAACCCGACAGGGGGCGCGGGGACTGAAGCTTTCTTT
CASSFNPTGGAGTEAFF
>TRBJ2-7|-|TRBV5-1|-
TGCGCCAGCAGTGGGAGGGGGATGGAATTATACGAGCAGTACTTC
CASSGRGMELYEQYF
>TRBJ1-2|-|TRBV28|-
TGTGCCAGCAGCCTCCAACAAAACTATGGCTACACCTTC
CASSLQQNYGYTF
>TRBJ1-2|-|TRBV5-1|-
TGCGCCAGCAGGTCCCCTGACTCTCACGATTCGGGTGGCTACACCTTC
CASRSPDSHDSGGYTF
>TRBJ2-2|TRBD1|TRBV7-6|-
TGTGCCAGCAGCTTAGGGCGACAGGGCCCCACCGGGGAGCTGTTTTTT
CASSLGRQGPTGELFF
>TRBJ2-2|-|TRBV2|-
TGTGCCAGCCACAGGACTAACACCGGGGAGCTGTTTTTT
CASHRTNTGELFF
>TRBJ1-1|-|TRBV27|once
TGTGCCAGCAGCCCTAGGGGGGGTATTGACACTGAAGCTTTCTTT
CASSPRGGIDTEAFF
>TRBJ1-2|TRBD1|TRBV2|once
TGTGCCAGCAGTGAAGGAGGTCAGGGGGTAGGAGGCTACACCTTC
CASSEGGQGVGGYTF
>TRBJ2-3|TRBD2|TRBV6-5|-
TGTGCCAGCACTACTAGCGGGAGCCCATCAGATACGCAGTATTTT
CASTTSGSPSDTQYF
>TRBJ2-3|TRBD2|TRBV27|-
TGTGCCAGCAGTTGGGGTCCGGGACTAGCGGGATATGGTGATACGCAGTATTTT
CASSWGPGLAGYGDTQYF
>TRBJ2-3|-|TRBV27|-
TGTGCCAGCAGTAAGACAGGAGCCGGGACGCAGTATTTT
CASSKTGAGTQYF
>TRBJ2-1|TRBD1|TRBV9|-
TGTGCCAGCACCCCGGGACAGGGGAACTACAATGAGCAGTTCTTC
CASTPGQGNYNEQFF
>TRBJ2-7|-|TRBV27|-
TGTGCCAGCAGTTTATCCCTTTTGTCGCACTCCTACGAGCAGTACTTC
CASSLSLLSHSYEQYF
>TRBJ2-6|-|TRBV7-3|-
TGTGCCAGCAGCTTAAGATCTGGGGCCGCTGGGGCCAACGTCCTGACTTTC
CASSLRSGAAGANVLTF
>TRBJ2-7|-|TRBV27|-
TGTGCCAGCAGTCTAGAAAGGGGTTACGAGCAGTACTTC
CASSLERGYEQYF